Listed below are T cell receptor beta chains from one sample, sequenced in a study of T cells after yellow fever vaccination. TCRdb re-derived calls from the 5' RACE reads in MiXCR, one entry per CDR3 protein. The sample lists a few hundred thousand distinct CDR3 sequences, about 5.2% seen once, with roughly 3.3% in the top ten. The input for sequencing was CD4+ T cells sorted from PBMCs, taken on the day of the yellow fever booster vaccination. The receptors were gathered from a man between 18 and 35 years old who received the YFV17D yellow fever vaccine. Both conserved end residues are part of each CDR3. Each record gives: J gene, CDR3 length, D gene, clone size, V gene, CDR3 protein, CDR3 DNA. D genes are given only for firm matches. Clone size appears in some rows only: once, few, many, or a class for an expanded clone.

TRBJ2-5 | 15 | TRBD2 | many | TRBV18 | CASSPSALARETQYF | TGTGCCAGCTCACCATCAGCACTAGCGCGGGAGACCCAGTACTTC
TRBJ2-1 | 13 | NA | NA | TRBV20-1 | CSEFPRSYNEQFF | TGCAGTGAATTTCCCCGCTCCTACAATGAGCAGTTCTTC
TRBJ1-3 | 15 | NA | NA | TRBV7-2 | CASSSNGQSGNTIYF | TGTGCCAGCAGCTCCAACGGACAATCAGGAAACACCATATATTTT
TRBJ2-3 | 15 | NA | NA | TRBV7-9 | CASSGGGVSGDTQYF | TGTGCCAGCAGCGGTGGCGGGGTGTCAGGAGATACGCAGTATTTT
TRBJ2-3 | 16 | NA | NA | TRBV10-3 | CAISGGVGPEADTQYF | TGTGCCATCAGTGGGGGGGTAGGGCCCGAGGCAGATACGCAGTATTTT
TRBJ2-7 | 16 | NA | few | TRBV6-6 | CASSPRHGVLTYEQYF | TGTGCCAGCAGCCCCCGCCACGGGGTCTTGACCTACGAGCAGTACTTC
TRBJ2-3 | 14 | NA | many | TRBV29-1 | CSVEGGGHGDTQYF | TGCAGCGTCGAGGGGGGGGGGCATGGAGATACGCAGTATTTT
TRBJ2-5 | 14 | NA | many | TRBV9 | CASSASGVAETQYF | TGTGCCAGCAGCGCCTCGGGGGTGGCAGAGACCCAGTACTTC
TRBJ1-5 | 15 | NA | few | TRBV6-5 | CASSYSGVGDQPQHF | TGTGCCAGCAGTTACTCGGGGGTAGGGGATCAGCCCCAGCATTTT
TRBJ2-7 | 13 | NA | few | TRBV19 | CASSPADRRLQYF | TGTGCCAGTAGCCCAGCCGACAGGCGGCTGCAGTACTTC
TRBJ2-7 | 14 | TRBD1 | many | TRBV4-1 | CASSQPGQGGEQYF | TGCGCCAGCAGCCAACCGGGACAGGGGGGCGAGCAGTACTTC
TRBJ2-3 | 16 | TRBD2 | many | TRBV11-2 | CASSPLAGGSTDTQYF | TGTGCCAGCAGTCCCCTAGCGGGGGGGAGCACAGATACGCAGTATTTT
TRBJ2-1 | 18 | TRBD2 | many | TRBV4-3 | CASSQGLAGGHNDNEQFF | TGCGCCAGCAGCCAAGGGCTAGCGGGGGGGCACAACGACAATGAGCAGTTCTTC
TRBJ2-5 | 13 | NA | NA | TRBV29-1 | CSAGLGQQETQYF | TGCAGCGCTGGGTTAGGGCAGCAAGAGACCCAGTACTTC
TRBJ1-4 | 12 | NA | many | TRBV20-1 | CSGWGANEKLFF | TGCAGTGGGTGGGGAGCTAATGAAAAACTGTTTTTT
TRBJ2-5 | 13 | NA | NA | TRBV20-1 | CSVEGHWGETQYF | TGCAGTGTAGAAGGCCATTGGGGAGAGACCCAGTACTTC
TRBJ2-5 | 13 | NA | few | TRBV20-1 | CSAREPKAETQYF | TGCAGTGCTAGAGAACCCAAGGCAGAGACCCAGTACTTC
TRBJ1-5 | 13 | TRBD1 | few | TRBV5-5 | CASAGTDHQPQHF | TGTGCCAGCGCCGGGACAGACCATCAGCCCCAGCATTTT
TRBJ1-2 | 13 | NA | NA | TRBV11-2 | CACSSGGYYGYTF | TGTGCCTGCAGTTCGGGGGGTTACTATGGCTACACCTTC
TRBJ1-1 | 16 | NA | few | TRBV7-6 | CASSLTPPDPYTEAFF | TGTGCCAGCAGCTTAACTCCGCCAGATCCTTACACTGAAGCTTTCTTT
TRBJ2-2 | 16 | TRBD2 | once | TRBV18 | CASSPQSGGNTGELFF | TGTGCCAGCTCACCACAAAGCGGGGGGAACACCGGGGAGCTGTTTTTT
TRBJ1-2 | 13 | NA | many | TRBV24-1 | CATSDRTVYGYTF | TGTGCCACCAGTGATCGGACAGTATATGGCTACACCTTC
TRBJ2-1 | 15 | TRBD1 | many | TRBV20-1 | CSARIGTGKYNEQFF | TGCAGTGCTAGAATCGGGACAGGGAAATACAATGAGCAGTTCTTC
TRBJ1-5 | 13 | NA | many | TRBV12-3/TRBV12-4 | CASKGGHDQPQHF | TGTGCCAGCAAGGGGGGACATGATCAGCCCCAGCATTTT
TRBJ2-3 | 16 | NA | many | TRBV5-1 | CASSASDHPYEDTQYF | TGCGCCAGCAGCGCGTCGGACCATCCTTACGAGGATACGCAGTATTTT
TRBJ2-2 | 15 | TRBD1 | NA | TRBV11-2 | CASSHRDRGHGELFF | TGTGCCAGCAGCCACCGGGACAGGGGGCACGGGGAGCTGTTTTTT
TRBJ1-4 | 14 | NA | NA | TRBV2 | CASSAGRPNEKLFF | TGTGCCAGCAGTGCGGGACGGCCTAATGAAAAACTGTTTTTT
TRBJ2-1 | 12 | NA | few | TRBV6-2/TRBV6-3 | CASSSWASKQFF | TGTGCCAGCAGTTCCTGGGCCAGCAAGCAGTTCTTC
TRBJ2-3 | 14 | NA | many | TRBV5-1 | CASKGSQRTDTQYF | TGCGCCAGCAAAGGTAGCCAGCGCACAGATACGCAGTATTTT
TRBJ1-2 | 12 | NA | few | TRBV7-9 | CASSHEGYGYTF | TGTGCCAGCAGCCACGAGGGGTATGGCTACACCTTC